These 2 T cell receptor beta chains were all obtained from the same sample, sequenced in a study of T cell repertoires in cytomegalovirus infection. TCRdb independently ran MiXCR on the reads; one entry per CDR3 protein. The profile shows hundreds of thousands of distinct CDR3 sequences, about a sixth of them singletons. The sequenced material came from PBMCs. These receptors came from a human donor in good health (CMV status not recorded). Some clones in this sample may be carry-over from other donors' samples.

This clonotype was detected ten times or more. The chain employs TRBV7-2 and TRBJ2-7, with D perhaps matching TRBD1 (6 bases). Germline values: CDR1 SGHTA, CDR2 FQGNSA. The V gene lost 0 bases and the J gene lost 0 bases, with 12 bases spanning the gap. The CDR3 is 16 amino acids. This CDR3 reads CASSLALTGISYEQYF. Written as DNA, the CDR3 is TGTGCCAGCAGCTTAGCGCTAACAGGGATCTCCTACGAGCAGTACTTC.

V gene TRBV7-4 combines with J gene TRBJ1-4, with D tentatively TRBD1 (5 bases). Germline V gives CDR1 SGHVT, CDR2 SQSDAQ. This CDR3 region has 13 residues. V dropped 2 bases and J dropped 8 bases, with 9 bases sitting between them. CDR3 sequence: CASSLSGVEKLFF. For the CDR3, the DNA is TGTGCCAGCAGCTTATCGGGGGTGGAAAAACTGTTTTTT.